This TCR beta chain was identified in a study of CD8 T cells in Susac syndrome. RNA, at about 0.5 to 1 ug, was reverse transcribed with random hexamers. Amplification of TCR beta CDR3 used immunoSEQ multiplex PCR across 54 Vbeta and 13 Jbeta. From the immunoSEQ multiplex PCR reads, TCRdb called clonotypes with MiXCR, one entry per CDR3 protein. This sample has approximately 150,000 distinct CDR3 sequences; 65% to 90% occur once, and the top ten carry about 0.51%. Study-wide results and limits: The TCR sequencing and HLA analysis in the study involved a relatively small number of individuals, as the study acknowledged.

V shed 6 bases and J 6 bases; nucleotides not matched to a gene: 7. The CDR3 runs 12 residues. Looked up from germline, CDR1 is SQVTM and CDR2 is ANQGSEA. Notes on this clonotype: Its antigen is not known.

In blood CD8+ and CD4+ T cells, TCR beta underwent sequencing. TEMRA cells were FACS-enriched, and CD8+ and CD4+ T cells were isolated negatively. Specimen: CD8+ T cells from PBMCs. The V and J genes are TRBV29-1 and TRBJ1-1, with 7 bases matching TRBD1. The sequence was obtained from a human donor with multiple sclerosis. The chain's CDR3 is CSVRGGEAEAFF. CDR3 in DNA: TGCAGCGTAAGAGGGGGCGAGGCTGAAGCTTTCTTT.